This T cell receptor beta chain is drawn from a study of blood T cell repertoires in COVID-19. Turning to the study itself: Sites in the United States, Italy and Spain provided acute and convalescent COVID-19 samples.

Assay: immunoSEQ multiplex PCR; the TCRdb copy retains only in-frame clones and omits some. The sample records some 250,000 clones, roughly nine tenths being singletons. The V and J ends lost 6 bases and 10 bases respectively, with 15 bases between them. The CDR3 length is 12 residues. This clone was detected once. This chain connects TRBV12-3 or TRBV12-4 to TRBJ1-1; D might be TRBD1 (6 bases). The receptor was isolated from a man aged 55 to 69 who had recovered from COVID-19. The sample was peripheral blood. The CDR3 region is CASSLGRGRAFF. The CDR3 bases are TGTGCCAGCAGCCTCGGCAGGGGAAGAGCTTTCTTT.